A selection of T cell receptor beta chains follows, all from one sample in a study of T cells expressing NK-cell markers. With the 5' RACE reads reprocessed, TCRdb shows one record per CDR3 protein and no DNA. The sample is made up of a few hundred thousand distinct CDR3 sequences, and the top ten hold roughly 5.2% of it. The sample consisted of blood T cells: a sorted CD56 or NKG2C T cell subset, CD4+ or CD8+ T cells, or bulk PBMC T cells (not recorded which). The receptor set was obtained from a man aged 18-75 years in good health. CDR3s include the opening cysteine and the closing phenylalanine or tryptophan. The order of the fields is J gene, V gene, CDR3 protein.

TRBJ1-2	TRBV4-1	CASSQDLGYFYGYTF
TRBJ2-3	TRBV18	CASSPRVGGGTDTQYF
TRBJ1-2	TRBV6-5	CASSSRGQGANYGYTF
TRBJ2-5	TRBV7-9	CASSPGAPGETQYF
TRBJ1-1	TRBV27	CASSYAMRGEAFF
TRBJ2-3	TRBV6-5	CASSSPRSGNTDTQYF
TRBJ1-6	TRBV21-1	CASSNPVSYNSPLHF
TRBJ1-6	TRBV19	CASSDSAWSSPLHF
TRBJ2-7	TRBV7-7	CASSLGFGQMGIYYEQYF
TRBJ2-7	TRBV28	CASSRTGTGFYEQYF
TRBJ2-1	TRBV29-1	CSVPSLRPNEQFF
TRBJ1-1	TRBV10-3	CAISDFGVKNTEAFF
TRBJ1-2	TRBV6-5	CASTQGYGYTF
TRBJ2-7	TRBV3-1	CASSTLTQQYF
TRBJ2-3	TRBV7-9	CASSQGGPRTQYF
TRBJ1-2	TRBV12-3/TRBV12-4	CASSSTGGTIGPYGYTF
TRBJ2-5	TRBV3-1	CASSLRGEKETQYF
TRBJ1-1	TRBV20-1	CSALGRGRGNTEAFF
TRBJ1-2	TRBV20-1	CSARVPRYYTF
TRBJ2-3	TRBV11-2	CASSPPGVRGVNTDTQYF
TRBJ1-4	TRBV19	CASTTTHEKLFF
TRBJ2-5	TRBV5-1	CASSLRDEQETQYF
TRBJ2-3	TRBV5-4	CASSLGTSGGRSTDTQYF
TRBJ2-7	TRBV12-3/TRBV12-4	CASSLLGTDGKEQYF
TRBJ1-6	TRBV28	CASSLAVRGRLHF
TRBJ2-7	TRBV7-2	CASLARPNEQYF
TRBJ1-3	TRBV7-9	CASSGRDTSGNTIYF
TRBJ2-7	TRBV6-5	CASSYSGGAVSSGQYF
TRBJ1-1	TRBV6-5	CASSRANAEAFF
TRBJ1-2	TRBV5-6	CASRPRGQKLNYGYTF
TRBJ2-6	TRBV6-5	CASRSAISGANVLTF
TRBJ2-5	TRBV5-1	CASSLDGPRQYF
TRBJ1-1	TRBV5-1	CASSPRISAGGKTEAFF
TRBJ1-1	TRBV12-3/TRBV12-4	CASSLAFRANTEAFF
TRBJ1-2	TRBV9	CASSVEVVPNYGYTF
TRBJ1-2	TRBV27	CASRQTGALFGYTF
TRBJ1-2	TRBV3-1	CASSFRGARGYTF
TRBJ2-2	TRBV15	CATSRVTHGFTGELFF
TRBJ2-5	TRBV5-1	CASSLAPHGTAAGTQYF
TRBJ2-2	TRBV7-3	CASSQGILTGELFF